This entry lists 32 T cell receptor beta chains sequenced from one sample in a study of blood T cell repertoires in COVID-19. The assay was immunoSEQ multiplex PCR, and TCRdb's table has in-frame clones only and misses some. The table records some 200,000 clones, around 90% of them present only once. The sample was peripheral blood. The receptors shown here come from a man between 65 and 85 years old with acute or convalescent COVID-19.

Regarding this clone: Other DNA sequences in this sample translate to the same CDR3. The CDR3 DNA sequence: TGTGCCAGCAGCTCAGGACTAGCGGGGGAGACCCAGTACTTC. Translated: CASSSGLAGETQYF. This chain joins TRBV7-2 and TRBJ2-5, with TRBD2 matching over 12 bases. Germline CDR1 reads SGHTA; CDR2 reads FQGNSA. The junction had 2 bases not matched to a gene; V was cut back by 4 bases and J by 5 bases. The CDR3 totals 14 residues.

This chain links TRBV5-4 with TRBJ2-3; TRBD2 matches at 7 bases. The V and J ends lost 6 bases and 0 bases, in that order; junction bases with no gene match: 13. CDR3 length equals 17 residues. Germline V gives CDR1 SGHNT, CDR2 YYREEE (reference sequence). CDR3 loop: CASTLRASGASTDTQYF. The CDR3, as DNA: TGTGCCAGCACCCTACGGGCTAGCGGAGCTAGCACAGATACGCAGTATTTT.

J is TRBJ2-1 and V is TRBV4-2; 7 bases align to TRBD2. V lost 0 bases and J lost 13; bases outside the gene matches: 12. Germline assignment: CDR1 LGHNA and CDR2 YNFKEQ. This CDR3 region has 15 residues. CDR3 amino acids: CASSQDLNRAGAQFF. CDR3 DNA sequence: TGTGCCAGCAGCCAAGATCTTAATAGGGCGGGAGCACAGTTCTTC.

The chain employs TRBV10-3 and TRBJ1-1; D unresolved. The CDR3 loop spans 13 amino acids. Germline assignment: CDR1 ENHRY and CDR2 SYGVKD. Trimming removed 4 bases from V and 0 bases from J, with 6 bases in between. The CDR3 DNA follows: TGTGCCATCAGTGGCTTAGTGAACACTGAAGCTTTCTTT. Amino acid sequence: CAISGLVNTEAFF.

This clone occurred a few times. The V call is TRBV15, the J call TRBJ1-3, with 8 bases fitting TRBD1. Germline CDR1 reads LNHNV; CDR2 reads YYDKDF (reference sequence). This CDR3 region has 15 residues. V dropped 3 bases and J dropped 0; count of bases not matched to a gene: 1. The CDR3: CATSRTGVSGNTIYF. In DNA, the CDR3 is TGTGCCACCAGCAGGACAGGGGTCTCTGGAAACACCATATATTTT.

The V call is TRBV3-1 (or the pseudogene TRBV3-2), the J call TRBJ1-2; D is undetermined. Trimming left V 4 bases short and J 5 bases short, with 5 bases between. The germline V gene encodes CDR1 LGHDT and CDR2 YNNKEL (reference sequence). The CDR3 is 11 amino acids. The CDR3 loop reads CASSREYGYTF. CDR3 bases: TGTGCCAGCAGCCGGGAGTATGGCTACACCTTC.

The rearrangement links TRBV28 to TRBJ2-1; tentatively, D is TRBD1 (5 bases). The CDR3 covers 13 residues. Germline CDR1 MDHEN, CDR2 SYDVKM. Trimming removed 4 bases from V and 2 bases from J, with 6 bases in between. The DNA for the CDR3 is TGTGCCAGCAGTTGGACAACCTACAATGAGCAGTTCTTC. It translates to CASSWTTYNEQFF.

V usage is TRBV3-1 (or the pseudogene TRBV3-2) and J usage is TRBJ1-1, with D uncertain. Looked up from germline, CDR1 is LGHDT and CDR2 is YNNKEL (reference sequence). The length of the CDR3 is 14 residues. V was cut by 0 bases and J by 10 bases, with 15 bases left in between. CDR3 sequence: CASSQEVGGSGAFF. As DNA, the CDR3 is TGTGCCAGCAGCCAAGAGGTCGGAGGGTCGGGAGCTTTCTTT.

This rearrangement joins TRBV6-5 to TRBJ1-1; 10 bases line up with TRBD1. CDR3 length: 16 residues. J gave up 10 bases and V 2 bases, and 13 bases lay outside the gene matches. CDR1 is MNHEY, CDR2 SVGAGI, per germline. CDR3 sequence: CASSYLIRDRGARAFF. CDR3 nucleotide sequence: TGTGCCAGCAGTTACCTGATACGGGACAGGGGCGCAAGAGCTTTCTTT.

The chain links TRBV29-1 to TRBJ2-5; 8 bases match TRBD1. This CDR3 contains 13 residues. Losses at the gene ends were 5 bases for V and 5 bases for J; bases not matched to a gene: 7. In germline, CDR1 is SQVTM, CDR2 ANQGSEA. CDR3 nucleotides: TGCAGCGTTCAAGGCAGGGGGCACGAGACCCAGTACTTC. As protein: CSVQGRGHETQYF.

The sample holds one count of this clone. Other nucleotide sequences from this sample produce the same CDR3. The J gene is TRBJ1-5, the V gene TRBV28; TRBD1 aligns across 7 bases. This CDR3 is 14 amino acids long. V dropped 3 bases and J dropped 2; count of bases not matched to a gene: 1. Per germline, CDR1 MDHEN and CDR2 SYDVKM. CDR3 in DNA: TGTGCCAGCAGTTTTGGGACAGGCAATCAGCCCCAGCATTTT. Amino acids: CASSFGTGNQPQHF.

The V and J genes are TRBV12-3 or TRBV12-4 and TRBJ2-7; TRBD1 matches 10 bases. The length of the CDR3 is 13 residues. The V segment lost 5 bases and the J segment 5 bases; nucleotides outside the gene matches: 3. The chain's CDR3 is CASSRQGANEQYF. CDR3 bases: TGTGCCAGCAGTCGACAGGGGGCCAACGAGCAGTACTTC.

The chain employs TRBV10-3 and TRBJ2-3; the D gene is possibly TRBD2 (6 bases). There are 15 residues in the CDR3. Per germline, CDR1 ENHRY and CDR2 SYGVKD. Trimming shortened V by 0 bases and J by 3 bases, and 10 bases separated the two germline ends. For the CDR3, the DNA is TGTGCCATCAGTGAGTCCCGGGGAGGAACAGATACGCAGTATTTT. It codes for CAISESRGGTDTQYF.

CDR3 amino acids: CASRETGRGEKLFF. The CDR3 DNA follows: TGTGCCAGCAGAGAAACAGGGAGGGGCGAAAAACTGTTTTTT. This sequence joins TRBV14 and TRBJ1-4; TRBD1 is a possible D gene (6 bases). Trimming cost V 6 bases and J 8 bases, with 16 bases left between them. CDR3 length equals 14 residues. Germline CDR1 is SGHDN and CDR2 is FVKESK.

This chain uses TRBV19 with TRBJ1-2, with a weak D call TRBD1 (5 bases). This CDR3 is built from 16 residues. V lost 1 base to trimming and J lost 5 bases, with 17 bases between them. Germline V CDR1 and CDR2: LNHDA, SQIVND (reference sequence). CDR3 region: CASSIVNGDRFYGYTF. CDR3 in DNA: TGTGCCAGTAGTATAGTAAATGGCGACAGATTTTATGGCTACACCTTC.

This clone was detected only once. The chain has TRBV15 and TRBJ2-2; TRBD2 agrees at 7 bases. Germline V gives CDR1 LNHNV, CDR2 YYDKDF (reference sequence). CDR3 length: 14 residues. The trim removed 3 bases at V and 3 bases at J, leaving 1 base unmatched. The CDR3 here is CATSSSGHTGELFF. The CDR3 nucleotides are TGTGCCACCAGCAGTAGCGGGCACACCGGGGAGCTGTTTTTT.

The chain employs TRBV3-1 (or the pseudogene TRBV3-2) and TRBJ2-1; tentatively, D is TRBD2 (5 bases). CDR1 is LGHDT and CDR2 is YNNKEL in the germline V gene (reference sequence). V was cut by 6 bases and J by 8 bases, with 11 bases left in between. This CDR3 spans 12 amino acids. In nucleotides, the CDR3 is TGTGCCAGCAGTCCTTACGGGGATGAGCAGTTCTTC. Its protein is CASSPYGDEQFF.

The chain carries TRBV12-3 or TRBV12-4 and TRBJ1-3; D is uncertain. The CDR3 is 13 amino acids. V lost 7 bases and J lost 0, with 7 bases in between. The CDR3 DNA reads TGTGCCAGCACCCGGGACTCTGGAAACACCATATATTTT. Translated, it gives CASTRDSGNTIYF.

The chain employs TRBV5-6 and TRBJ2-2; D may be TRBD1 (5 bases). Germline assignment: CDR1 SGHDT and CDR2 YYEEEE. V lost 0 bases and J 3 bases, leaving 9 bases between the germline ends. This CDR3 contains 15 residues. CDR3 nucleotide sequence: TGTGCCAGCAGCTTGGACAGGATCGACACCGGGGAGCTGTTTTTT. Translated: CASSLDRIDTGELFF.

This chain connects TRBV5-1 to TRBJ2-1; TRBD2 is a possible D gene (5 bases). This CDR3 is 15 amino acids long. The germline CDR1 and CDR2 sequences are SGHRS and YFSETQ. The V end was cut by 2 bases, the J end by 1 base, with 10 bases between. CDR3 nucleotide sequence: TGCGCCAGCAGCTTAGGCGGGCCATCCTACAATGAGCAGTTCTTC. Encoded protein: CASSLGGPSYNEQFF.

This clone turned up a few times. The rearrangement links TRBV7-3 to TRBJ2-1; 8 nucleotides line up with TRBD1. This CDR3 comprises 17 residues. CDR1 SGHTA and CDR2 FQGTGA come from the germline V gene. Unmatched junction bases numbered 9, after V lost 5 bases and J lost 0 bases. CDR3 sequence reads: CASSPSPGQGSYNEQFF. The CDR3 nucleotides read TGTGCCAGCAGCCCCTCCCCCGGACAGGGCTCCTACAATGAGCAGTTCTTC.

J is TRBJ1-1 and V is TRBV2; the D is unclear. Trimming left V 7 bases short and J 1 base short, with 13 bases between. Germline-derived CDR1 and CDR2 are SNHLY and FYNNEI. The CDR3 length is 14 residues. This chain's CDR3 is CASTIATENTEAFF. The CDR3 DNA is TGTGCCAGCACCATTGCGACTGAGAACACTGAAGCTTTCTTT.

This sequence joins TRBV19 and TRBJ1-2, with D possibly matching TRBD1 (6 bases). This CDR3 is built from 15 residues. Trimming shortened V by 5 bases and J by 6 bases, and 19 bases separated the two germline ends. The germline V gene encodes CDR1 LNHDA and CDR2 SQIVND (reference sequence). The CDR3 nucleotides are TGTGCCAGTAGTGCCCATACAGGGAATGTGGATGGCTACACCTTC. Amino acid sequence: CASSAHTGNVDGYTF.

The rearrangement joins TRBV6-4 to TRBJ2-2, with TRBD1 identical over 7 bases. The CDR3 loop spans 13 amino acids. Germline CDR1 MRHNA, CDR2 SNTAGT. V dropped 10 bases and J dropped 5; count of bases not matched to a gene: 7. In nucleotides, the CDR3 is TGTGCCACCAGACAGGGTCGAACCGGGGAGCTGTTTTTT. Its protein is CATRQGRTGELFF.

The chain has TRBV19 and TRBJ1-1; tentatively, D is TRBD1 (5 bases). V gave up 7 bases and J gave up 2 bases, with 14 bases separating them. CDR3 length: 14 residues. Germline V gives CDR1 LNHDA, CDR2 SQIVND (reference sequence). CDR3 in DNA: TGTGCCAGTAAGGGACGGGACTTAAACACTGAAGCTTTCTTT. Translated, it gives CASKGRDLNTEAFF.

The rearrangement links TRBV5-1 to TRBJ1-1, with no clear D. Germline CDR1 is SGHRS and CDR2 is YFSETQ. Between the trimmed V and J ends, which lost 4 bases and 1 base, there was a span of 8 bases. CDR3 size: 13 residues. The CDR3 region has the DNA TGCGCCAGCAGCCAAACGGGGAACACTGAAGCTTTCTTT. Translating gives CASSQTGNTEAFF.

This chain joins TRBV19 and TRBJ2-3, with 11 bases identical to TRBD2. V lost 4 bases, J lost 2 bases, and 8 bases stayed unmatched. This CDR3 has 17 amino acids. In germline, CDR1 is LNHDA, CDR2 SQIVND (reference sequence). The CDR3 coding sequence is TGTGCCAGTAGTAGGCAGGGACTAGCGGCATCCACAGATACGCAGTATTTT. Its protein is CASSRQGLAASTDTQYF.

The V call is TRBV6-6, the J call TRBJ2-7; D may be TRBD1 (6 bases). V was pared by 4 bases and J by 0 bases, with 16 bases between. CDR1 and CDR2 from the germline V gene are MNHNY and SVGAGI (reference sequence). The CDR3 loop spans 16 amino acids. This CDR3 reads CASSSQGTRSSYEQYF. For the CDR3, the DNA is TGTGCCAGCAGTTCCCAGGGGACACGTAGCTCCTACGAGCAGTACTTC.

The chain recombines TRBV3-1 (or the pseudogene TRBV3-2) with TRBJ1-6, with D possibly being TRBD1 (5 bases). V dropped 2 bases and J dropped 6 bases, with 5 bases sitting between them. The germline gives CDR1 LGHDT, CDR2 YNNKEL (reference sequence). The CDR3 sequence is 13 residues long. The CDR3 sequence is CASSQQGNSPLHF. For the CDR3, the DNA is TGTGCCAGCAGCCAACAGGGTAATTCACCCCTCCACTTT.

This chain joins TRBV2 and TRBJ2-3; D gene uncertain. The germline V and J ends were trimmed by 2 bases and 2 bases, with 5 bases remaining between them. Per germline, CDR1 SNHLY and CDR2 FYNNEI. This CDR3 has 13 amino acids. DNA for the CDR3: TGTGCCAGCAGTGAACTATCCACAGATACGCAGTATTTT. This gives the protein CASSELSTDTQYF.

Written as DNA, the CDR3 is TGTGCCAGCAGCGGGGCGACTTGGAACACTGAAGCTTTCTTT. It translates to CASSGATWNTEAFF. The V and J genes are TRBV7-9 and TRBJ1-1, with D perhaps TRBD1 (5 bases). Deletions cut 5 bases from V and 1 base from J, with 11 bases between. Germline CDR1 and CDR2: SEHNR and FQNEAQ (reference sequence). This CDR3 is 14 amino acids long.

Note on this clone: At the DNA level, this CDR3 is encoded by other sequences in the same sample as well. The chain joins TRBV27 to TRBJ2-5; perhaps TRBD2 as D (5 bases). The germline CDR1 and CDR2 sequences are MNHEY and SMNVEV (reference sequence). V was trimmed by 5 bases and J by 5 bases, leaving 12 bases between them. The CDR3 totals 13 residues. The CDR3 here is CASSPGRRETQYF. The CDR3 bases are TGTGCCAGCAGTCCAGGCCGGAGGGAGACCCAGTACTTC.